The clone carrying this TCR beta chain was observed once. The entry originates in a study of blood T cell repertoires in COVID-19. Whole-study context: Acute and convalescent COVID-19 samples came from the United States, Italy and Spain. PBMCs, B-cell-depleted T cells, or T cells provided the cDNA or gDNA that made up the material.

The CDR3 length is 16 residues. Germline trimming cut 4 bases from V and 7 bases from J; bases unmatched to any gene: 10. From germline, CDR1 is SGDLS and CDR2 YYNGEE. The assay was immunoSEQ multiplex PCR, and TCRdb's table has in-frame clones only and misses some. Here the sample spans around 170,000 clones, more than 75% being singletons. The chain combines TRBV9 with TRBJ2-1, with 11 nucleotides matching TRBD2. The clonotype comes from a man between 60 and 75 years old with COVID-19, enrolled during active disease. The sample consisted of peripheral blood. The DNA for the CDR3 is TGTGCCAGCAGCCCTCTACTAGCGGGAGAGCCGAATGAGCAGTTCTTC. Encoded protein: CASSPLLAGEPNEQFF.